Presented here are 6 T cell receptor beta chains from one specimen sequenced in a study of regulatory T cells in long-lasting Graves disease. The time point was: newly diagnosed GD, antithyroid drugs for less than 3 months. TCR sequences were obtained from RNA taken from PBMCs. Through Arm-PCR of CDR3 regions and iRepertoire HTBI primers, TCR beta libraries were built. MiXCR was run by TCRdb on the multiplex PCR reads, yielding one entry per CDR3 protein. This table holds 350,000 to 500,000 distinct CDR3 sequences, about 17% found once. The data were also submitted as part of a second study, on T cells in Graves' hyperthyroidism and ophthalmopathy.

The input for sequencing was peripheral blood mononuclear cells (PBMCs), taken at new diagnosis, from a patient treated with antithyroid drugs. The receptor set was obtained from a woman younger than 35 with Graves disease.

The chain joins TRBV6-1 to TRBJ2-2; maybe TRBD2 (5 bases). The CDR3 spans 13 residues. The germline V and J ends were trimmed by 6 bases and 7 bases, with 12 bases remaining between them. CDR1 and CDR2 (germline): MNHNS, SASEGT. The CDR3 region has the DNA TGTGCCAGCAGCCGAGGGTGGTACGGGGAGCTGTTTTTT. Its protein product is CASSRGWYGELFF.

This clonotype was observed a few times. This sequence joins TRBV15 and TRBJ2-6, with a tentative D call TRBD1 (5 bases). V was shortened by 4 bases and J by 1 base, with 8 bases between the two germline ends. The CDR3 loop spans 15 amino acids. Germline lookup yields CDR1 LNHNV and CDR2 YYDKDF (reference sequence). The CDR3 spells CATSTQGSGANVLTF. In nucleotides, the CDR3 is TGTGCCACCAGCACGCAGGGTTCTGGGGCCAACGTCCTGACTTTC.

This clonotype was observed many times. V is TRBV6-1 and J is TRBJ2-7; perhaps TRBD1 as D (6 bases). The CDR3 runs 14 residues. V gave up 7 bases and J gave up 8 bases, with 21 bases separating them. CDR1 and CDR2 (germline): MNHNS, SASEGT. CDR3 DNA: TGTGCCAGCACCCTGCCGGGACACCAGGAAAAGCAGTACTTC. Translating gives CASTLPGHQEKQYF.

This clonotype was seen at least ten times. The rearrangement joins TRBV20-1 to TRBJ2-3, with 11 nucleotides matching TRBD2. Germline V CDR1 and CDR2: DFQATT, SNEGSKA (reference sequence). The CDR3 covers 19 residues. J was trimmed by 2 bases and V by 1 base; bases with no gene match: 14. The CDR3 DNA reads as TGCAGTGCTAGAGTCCCTATAGCGGGAGGGCCATTAACCACAGATACGCAGTATTTT. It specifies CSARVPIAGGPLTTDTQYF.

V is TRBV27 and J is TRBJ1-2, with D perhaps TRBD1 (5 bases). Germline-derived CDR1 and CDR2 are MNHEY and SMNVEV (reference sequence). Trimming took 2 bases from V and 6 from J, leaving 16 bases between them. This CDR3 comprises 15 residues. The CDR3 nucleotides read TGTGCCAGCAGTTTACCAACCGGACAATTGAATGGCTACACCTTC. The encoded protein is CASSLPTGQLNGYTF.

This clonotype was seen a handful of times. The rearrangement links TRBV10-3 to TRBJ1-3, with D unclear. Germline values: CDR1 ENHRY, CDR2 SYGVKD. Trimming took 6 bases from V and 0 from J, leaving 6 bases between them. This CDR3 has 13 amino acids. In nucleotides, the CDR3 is TGTGCCATCAGGACGGACTCTGGAAACACCATATATTTT. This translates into CAIRTDSGNTIYF.